The present T cell receptor (beta chain) was sequenced within a study of cytomegalovirus exposure and HLA in healthy donors (dated by TCRdb to the late 2010s). With respect to the entire study: In an earlier analysis of some 610 of the donors, around 300 Gb of sequence data and 90 million to 120 million unique TCR beta sequences from 150 million to 200 million T cells were reported. An early release that covered 500 to 800 HLA-typed donors contained around 300 gigabases of sequencing data and tens of millions of unique TCR sequences. Of the roughly 390 genotyped donors, 80% to 90% were placed in the genetic ancestry cluster associated with self-reported Caucasian donors. The aim of the study was to test whether cataloging public T cell receptors could identify signatures of past pathogen exposure. The T cell repertoires of 700 or so subjects were profiled by immunosequencing and related to cytomegalovirus serostatus. A separate validation cohort of roughly 130 different subjects was used in addition to the roughly 640-subject first cohort. The study combined high-throughput TCR immunosequencing, statistical association of individual TCRs with disease status, and machine learning to predict cytomegalovirus infection status. To study patterns of TCR occurrence, a later analysis re-analyzed previously published TCR beta repertoires from 666 donors and added high-resolution HLA genotyping. In the later analysis, no new phenotypic data were used to find candidate immune exposures; instead, reliance was placed on TCR beta sequences and their occurrence across donors. An earlier analysis of several hundred of the donors applied high-throughput TCR beta sequencing to assess whether each TCR beta V gene segment acted as functional or pseudogenic. Donor age, sex, ethnicity and CMV serostatus were compiled together with the repertoire data. In a later genetic analysis, genome-wide SNP genotypes for about three fifths of the 666 donors were used, and that subset was treated as a discovery cohort. All discovery cohort repertoires had been generated on a single sequencing platform. Both class I and class II loci were covered by HLA typing, at four-digit resolution. Typing coverage varied by locus: roughly 620-640 donors for A, B, C, DRB1 and DQB1; about 520 for DQA1; some 610 for DPA1; under 490 for DPB1. Because of strong linkage in the cohort, 4 to 6 DR-DQ haplotypes were treated as single units for association and clustering. Across about 370 genotyped donors of the cohort, an average of about 250,000 unique TCR beta nucleotide sequences per donor were sequenced, and 15% to 20% of those sequences were non-productive. Paper-wide results and their limitations: Across donors, most TCR sequences were observed very rarely, whereas some public TCRs were present in many individuals. Because some donors lacked HLA typing at each locus, the association tests relied only on the typed subset. At a false discovery rate of 0.05, a later analysis linked roughly 17,000 TCR beta sequences to specific HLA alleles. The classifier was reported to diagnose cytomegalovirus status with high specificity and sensitivity in both the original and validation cohorts. In an earlier analysis of roughly 500 of the donors, most TCR beta V segments appeared in productive rearrangements about 87% or about 30% of the time, broadly matching IMGT annotations. CMV serostatus was the only immune exposure information available for the cohort. A later analysis found that HLA-associated TCR beta chains were more clonally expanded and had lower generation probabilities than equally common non-associated chains. In this cohort, only TCR beta chains were sequenced, and detectable features were limited by the absence of alpha or paired-chain data. Several of the top co-occurrence clusters appeared to be linked to parvovirus B19, influenza, CMV and Epstein-Barr virus, according to a later analysis. A later genetic analysis reported fewer N-insertions in productive TCRs among donors in an Asian-associated ancestry cluster than the roughly 620-donor mean. The authors suggested that the approach could potentially be extended to other disease states and immunological phenotypes. In the study, about 150 TCR beta chains were listed as associated with cytomegalovirus. According to a later analysis, most CMV-associated TCR beta chains appeared to be HLA-restricted, and the HLA associations seemed to be driven largely by CMV exposure. A few of the identified cytomegalovirus-associated TCR beta chains were confirmed in vitro to be specific for cytomegalovirus antigens. Approximately 18 rarely observed V segments, including chromosome 9 orphons, were excluded from the earlier analysis of several hundred of the donors because counts were too low. Sequencing depth was assumed to be roughly uniform across donors in the presence/absence analyses, though that assumption may not hold. Correlated functional status among segregating V segments might be attributable to linkage disequilibrium, but an unknown experimental factor could not be ruled out. An association between a missense DCLRE1C variant and V-gene and J-gene trimming of TCR beta chains was found in a later genetic analysis and replicated in an independent cohort. In a later analysis, the rate of TCR association differed among HLA loci, with DRB1 alleles having the most associated TCRs and HLA-C alleles having the fewest. Strong co-occurrence of HLA alleles, especially DR and DQ, made assigning TCR associations to individual alleles difficult. A cluster of highly shared sequence variants was judged likely to be a technical artifact of the sequencing pipeline. A further reported finding was that TCR beta sequences accurately predicted the HLA-A and HLA-B alleles for most subjects in the first cohort.

Library construction relied on the immunoSEQ multiplex PCR assay. The multiplex PCR relied on a mix of 60 forward primers for TCR Vbeta segments and 13 reverse primers for TCR Jbeta segments. Amplification of the CDR3 region of rearranged TCR beta genes was performed with a multiplex PCR assay on genomic DNA. The Illumina HiSeq System was used to sequence the amplified TCR beta libraries as 87-base-pair reads. The original methods were these. Across the 700 or so repertoires, a later analysis counted tens of millions of unique TCR beta chains, some 11 million of which were shared by at least two donors. Raw reads were error-corrected and collapsed into unique sequences with a nearest-neighbor algorithm that merged closely related sequences to remove PCR and sequencing errors. Alignment of CDR3 sequences to IMGT reference sequences was used to assign V, D and J gene segments. For a sequence to be retained, a match of at least six nucleotides was required to both a V gene segment and a J gene segment. A rearrangement counted as productive if the CDR3 had no stop codons and remained in frame with V and J, and every other rearrangement counted as non-productive. CDR3 was defined by IMGT convention, running from the second conserved V-encoded cysteine to the conserved J-encoded phenylalanine. Sequences without an unambiguous match to a single V gene segment were excluded from the earlier analysis of several hundred of the donors. In an earlier analysis of several hundred of the donors, V segments were called functional above 56.7% productive rearrangements and were called segregating when the between-donor standard deviation exceeded 5%. To diagnose cytomegalovirus status from the catalog of TCR beta chain sequences, a statistical classification framework was built. In a later analysis, TCR nucleotide sequences were compared against IMGT/GENE-DB human TR gene sequences so that V and J genes could be assigned. In a later analysis, CDR3 sequences and most-parsimonious VDJ recombination scenarios were assigned using the TCRdist pipeline. In a later analysis, every TCR beta chain was defined by the combination of its CDR3 amino acid sequence and its V-gene family, and reads without a unique V-gene family were dropped. To address suspected cross-contamination and a sequencing artifact, a later analysis removed 592 highly shared, low-generation-probability nucleotide sequences. In a later analysis, a clonal expansion index for each public chain was calculated from normalized within-repertoire ranks of inferred template counts. Generation probabilities in a later analysis came from a VDJ recombination model fitted to out-of-frame rearrangements, and those results were checked against IGoR. Hypergeometric tests were used in a later analysis to score TCR-TCR, TCR-HLA and TCR-CMV co-occurrence, with a repertoire-size bias correction applied to the TCR pairs. In a later analysis, false discovery rates were estimated by permuting HLA or CMV assignments 20 times. In a later analysis, co-occurring TCRs were grouped using DBSCAN, with TCRdist sequence similarity added in when clustering inside HLA-allele-positive subsets. Co-occurrence clustering excluded repertoires with fewer than 30,000 or more than 120,000 public chains, plus five with anomalous nucleotide sharing. The clones in this table, taken by TCRdb from immuneACCESS, are in-frame only. Not every clone is retained; where verified, under half of the shortfall comes from an unresolved V gene, and the cause of the rest is unknown. V and J calls and clone size are copied from that table; D and trimming were computed from the DNA. Per the sample table, the count is approximately 110,000 clones. Approximately 3.9% of the sample belongs to the ten largest clones.

A word on this clone: Its antigen is still unknown.

The cohort consisted of hundreds of healthy bone marrow donors. At the time of sampling, every cohort member was nominally healthy, though immune exposures that went unrecorded were likely present. The donor tested CMV seronegative and was one of the 352 seronegative cohort members. Each donor provided a peripheral blood sample, and peripheral blood mononuclear cells were used for TCR beta sequencing. The Qiagen DNeasy Blood Extraction Kit was used to extract genomic DNA from the blood cell samples. Specimen: PBMCs. The clonotype was recovered from a man between 18 and 35 years old in good health and CMV-seronegative.

The DNA sequence is TGTGCCAGCAGTTTCTCCCCGGACAGGGTCGGGCAAGAGACCCAGTACTTC. Translation gives CASSFSPDRVGQETQYF. The rearrangement joined TRBV27 to TRBJ2-5, with TRBD1 matching 8 junction bases. The germline V gene (reference sequence) gives CDR1 as MNHEY and CDR2 as SMNVEV. Reading from cysteine to phenylalanine, the CDR3 counts 17 amino acids. CDR3 DNA only is kept here, 51 bases in frame from base 1. V has 3 bases trimmed and J has 2 bases trimmed; junction bases matching no gene number 11.